Listed here is a single T cell receptor (beta chain). Its antigen is undetermined. This specimen belongs to a study of T cell responses to AZD1222 COVID-19 vaccine. Study findings and constraints: Donors, mostly white British, included more females; clonal diversity was possibly underestimated. Spike-specific TCR breadth rose after two AZD1222 doses, and depth rose as well.

Trimming took off 4 bases at V and 4 bases at J, with 7 bases between the two ends. There are 12 residues in the CDR3. Germline V gene lookup returns CDR1 ENHRY and CDR2 SYGVKD. TCRdb's table, derived via immunoSEQ multiplex PCR, lists solely in-frame clones and lacks some. Altogether 180,000 or so clones are present, roughly 92% being singletons, with the ten largest covering 0.64%. The genes are TRBV10-3 and TRBJ1-2; D not certain. The TCR originated in an adult in good health. The sequencing here drew on peripheral blood, taken on day 0 of AZD1222 vaccination. CDR3 DNA sequence: TGTGCCATCAGTGGTGGCCCCTATGGCTACACCTTC. This encodes CAISGGPYGYTF.